This T cell receptor (beta chain) emerged from a study of technical replicates of blood from a handful of donors. Only in-frame clones appear in the TCRdb table, and some are missing; sequencing was by immunoSEQ multiplex PCR. The sample lists about 85,000 clones; roughly 94% were seen once. CDR1 and CDR2 (germline): SGDLS, YYNGEE. Trimming cost V 4 bases and J 3 bases, with 10 bases left between them. The CDR3 length is 13 residues. This clonotype originated in a human donor in good health. The chain recombines TRBV9 with TRBJ1-1; D is possibly TRBD1 (6 bases). Sample: T cells isolated from PBMCs. The CDR3 region has the DNA TGTGCCAGCAGCCCCCGGACAGACACTGAAGCTTTCTTT. Encoded protein: CASSPRTDTEAFF.